This TCR beta chain was sequenced during a study of T cell changes during pregnancy in multiple sclerosis. The method was immunoSEQ multiplex PCR; TCRdb's version includes in-frame clones alone and lacks a portion of them. The sample has under 55,000 clones; over 90% are singletons. This CDR3 has 13 amino acids. From germline, CDR1 is SGHAT and CDR2 FQNNGV. Regarding this clone: One end of the junction is discordant with germline, which a read error may explain.

The starting material was CD4+ T cells from peripheral blood mononuclear cells, obtained after pregnancy. This chain joins TRBV11-2 and TRBJ2-1; maybe TRBD2 (6 bases). The TCR originated in a female donor in good health, enrolled as a control in a pregnancy study. As DNA, the CDR3 is TGTGCCAGCAGCCTAGAACCAGCGGGTGAGCAGTTCTTC. Its protein product is CASSLEPAGEQFF.